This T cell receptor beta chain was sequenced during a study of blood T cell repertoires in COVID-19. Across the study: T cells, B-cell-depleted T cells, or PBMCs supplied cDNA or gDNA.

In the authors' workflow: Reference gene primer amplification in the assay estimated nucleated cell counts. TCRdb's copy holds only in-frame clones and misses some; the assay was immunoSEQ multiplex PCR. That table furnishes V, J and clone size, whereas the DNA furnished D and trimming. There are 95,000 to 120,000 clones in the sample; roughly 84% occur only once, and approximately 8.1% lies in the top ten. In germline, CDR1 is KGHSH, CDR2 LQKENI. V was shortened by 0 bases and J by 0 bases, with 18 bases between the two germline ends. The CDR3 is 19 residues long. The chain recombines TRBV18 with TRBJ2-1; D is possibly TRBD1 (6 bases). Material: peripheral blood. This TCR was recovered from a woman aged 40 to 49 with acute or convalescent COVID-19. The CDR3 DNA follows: TGTGCCAGCTCACCACCGAACAGGGTGGGCTCGAGCTCCTACAATGAGCAGTTCTTC. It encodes CASSPPNRVGSSSYNEQFF.